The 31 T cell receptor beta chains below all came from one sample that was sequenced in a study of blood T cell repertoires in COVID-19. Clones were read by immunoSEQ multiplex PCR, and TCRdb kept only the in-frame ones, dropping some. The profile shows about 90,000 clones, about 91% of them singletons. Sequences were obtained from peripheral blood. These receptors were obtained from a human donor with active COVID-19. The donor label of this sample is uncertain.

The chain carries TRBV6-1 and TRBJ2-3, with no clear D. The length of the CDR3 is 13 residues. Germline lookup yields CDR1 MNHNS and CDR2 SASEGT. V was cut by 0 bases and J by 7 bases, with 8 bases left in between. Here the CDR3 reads CASSEASLNTQYF. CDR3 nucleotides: TGTGCCAGCAGTGAAGCCAGTCTGAATACGCAGTATTTT.

The CDR3 loop is CASSLDLTGEDSGANVLTF. Written as DNA, the CDR3 is TGCGCCAGCAGCCTGGACCTGACAGGGGAAGACTCTGGGGCCAACGTCCTGACTTTC. The chain couples TRBV5-1 to TRBJ2-6, with 8 nucleotides matching TRBD1. The CDR3 length is 19 residues. Losses at the gene ends were 4 bases for V and 0 bases for J; bases not matched to a gene: 12. Germline V gene data show CDR1 as SGHRS and CDR2 as YFSETQ. Filled out from reference TRBV5-1 and TRBJ2-6, the complete variable domain reads KAGVTQTPRYLIKTRGQQVTLSCSPISGHRSVSWYQQTPGQGLQFLFEYFSETQRNKGNFPGRFSGRQFSNSRSEMNVSTLELGDSALYLCASSLDLTGEDSGANVLTFGAGSRLTVL.

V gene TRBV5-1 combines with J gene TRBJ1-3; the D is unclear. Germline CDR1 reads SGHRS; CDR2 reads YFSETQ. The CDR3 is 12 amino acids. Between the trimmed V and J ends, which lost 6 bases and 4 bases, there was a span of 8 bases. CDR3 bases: TGCGCCAGCACTCCGGGAGGAAACACCATATATTTT. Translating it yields CASTPGGNTIYF. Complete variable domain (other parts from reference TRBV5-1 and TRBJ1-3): KAGVTQTPRYLIKTRGQQVTLSCSPISGHRSVSWYQQTPGQGLQFLFEYFSETQRNKGNFPGRFSGRQFSNSRSEMNVSTLELGDSALYLCASTPGGNTIYFGEGSWLTVV.

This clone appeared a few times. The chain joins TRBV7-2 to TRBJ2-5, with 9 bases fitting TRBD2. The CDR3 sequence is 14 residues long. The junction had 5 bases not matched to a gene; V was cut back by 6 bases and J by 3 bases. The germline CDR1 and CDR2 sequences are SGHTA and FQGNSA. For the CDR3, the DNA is TGTGCCAGCAGGGTGGCTAGCGGGGAAGAGACCCAGTACTTC. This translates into CASRVASGEETQYF.

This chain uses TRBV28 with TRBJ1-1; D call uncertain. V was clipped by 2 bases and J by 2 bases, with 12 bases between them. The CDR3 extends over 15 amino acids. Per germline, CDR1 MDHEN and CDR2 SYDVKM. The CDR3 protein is CASSLKTDRNTEAFF. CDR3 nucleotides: TGTGCCAGCAGTTTAAAAACAGACCGAAACACTGAAGCTTTCTTT.

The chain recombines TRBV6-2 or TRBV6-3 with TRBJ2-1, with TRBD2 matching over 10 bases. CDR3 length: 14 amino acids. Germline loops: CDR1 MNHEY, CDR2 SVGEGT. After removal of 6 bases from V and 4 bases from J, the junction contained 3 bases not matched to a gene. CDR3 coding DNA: TGTGCCAGCAGCTATAGCGGGGGGTACAATGAGCAGTTCTTC. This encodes CASSYSGGYNEQFF.

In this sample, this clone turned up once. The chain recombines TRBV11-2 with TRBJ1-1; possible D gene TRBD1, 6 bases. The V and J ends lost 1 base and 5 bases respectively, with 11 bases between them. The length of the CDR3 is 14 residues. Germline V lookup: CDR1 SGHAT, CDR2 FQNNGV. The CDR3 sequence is CASSLVPGETEAFF. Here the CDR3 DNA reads TGTGCCAGCAGCTTAGTGCCAGGGGAAACTGAAGCTTTCTTT.

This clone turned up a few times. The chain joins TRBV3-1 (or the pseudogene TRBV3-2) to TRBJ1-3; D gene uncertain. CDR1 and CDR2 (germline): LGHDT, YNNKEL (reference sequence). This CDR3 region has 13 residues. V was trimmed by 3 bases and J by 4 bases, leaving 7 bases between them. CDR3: CASSQVQGNTIYF. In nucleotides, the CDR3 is TGTGCCAGCAGCCAGGTCCAGGGAAACACCATATATTTT.

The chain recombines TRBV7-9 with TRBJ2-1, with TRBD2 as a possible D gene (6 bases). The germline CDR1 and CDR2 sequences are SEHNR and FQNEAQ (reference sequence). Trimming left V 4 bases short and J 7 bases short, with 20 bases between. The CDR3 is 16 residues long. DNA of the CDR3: TGTGCCAGCAGCTCGGCCCACAGGAGGGACGGGAATGAGCAGTTCTTC. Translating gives CASSSAHRRDGNEQFF.

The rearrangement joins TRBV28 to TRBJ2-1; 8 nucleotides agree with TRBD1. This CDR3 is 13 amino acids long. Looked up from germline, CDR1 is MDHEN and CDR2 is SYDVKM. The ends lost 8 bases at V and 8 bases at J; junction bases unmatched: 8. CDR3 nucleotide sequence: TGTGCCAGCGATAGAGACAGGGGCGATGAGCAGTTCTTC. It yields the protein CASDRDRGDEQFF.

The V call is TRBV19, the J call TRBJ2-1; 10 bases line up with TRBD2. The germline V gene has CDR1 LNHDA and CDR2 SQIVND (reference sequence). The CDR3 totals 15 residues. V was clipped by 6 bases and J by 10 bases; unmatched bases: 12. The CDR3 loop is CASSPAGGRVDEQFF. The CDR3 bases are TGTGCCAGTAGCCCAGCGGGGGGGAGGGTGGACGAGCAGTTCTTC. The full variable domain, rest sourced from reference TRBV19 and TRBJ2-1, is DGGITQSPKYLFRKEGQNVTLSCEQNLNHDAMYWYRQDPGQGLRLIYYSQIVNDFQKGDIAEGYSVSREKKESFPLTVTSAQKNPTAFYLCASSPAGGRVDEQFFGPGTRLTVL.

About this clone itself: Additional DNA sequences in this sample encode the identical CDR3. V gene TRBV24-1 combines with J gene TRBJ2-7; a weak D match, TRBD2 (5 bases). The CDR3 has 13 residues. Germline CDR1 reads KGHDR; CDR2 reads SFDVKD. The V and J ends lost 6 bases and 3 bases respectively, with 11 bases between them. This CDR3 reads CATSRGSNYEQYF. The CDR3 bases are TGTGCCACCAGTCGGGGTTCAAACTACGAGCAGTACTTC.

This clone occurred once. The CDR3 spells CASSQQGAPEAFF. The CDR3, as DNA: TGTGCCAGCAGTCAACAGGGGGCCCCTGAAGCTTTCTTT. The rearrangement links TRBV6-5 to TRBJ1-1; 9 bases align to TRBD1. After removal of 5 bases from V and 6 bases from J, the junction contained 4 bases not matched to a gene. The CDR3 runs to 13 residues. Looked up from germline, CDR1 is MNHEY and CDR2 is SVGAGI.

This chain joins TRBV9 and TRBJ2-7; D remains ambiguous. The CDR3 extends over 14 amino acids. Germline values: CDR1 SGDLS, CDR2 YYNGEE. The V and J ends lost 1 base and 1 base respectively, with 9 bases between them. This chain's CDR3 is CASSVTVRSYEQYF. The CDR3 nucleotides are TGTGCCAGCAGCGTAACGGTCAGGTCCTACGAGCAGTACTTC.

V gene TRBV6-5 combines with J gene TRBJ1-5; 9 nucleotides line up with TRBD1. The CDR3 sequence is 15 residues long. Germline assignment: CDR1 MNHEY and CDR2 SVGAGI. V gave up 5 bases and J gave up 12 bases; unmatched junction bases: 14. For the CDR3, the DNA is TGTGCCAGCAGTCCCCGGGACAGGGTTTTTGGGCGCCAGCATTTT. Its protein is CASSPRDRVFGRQHF.

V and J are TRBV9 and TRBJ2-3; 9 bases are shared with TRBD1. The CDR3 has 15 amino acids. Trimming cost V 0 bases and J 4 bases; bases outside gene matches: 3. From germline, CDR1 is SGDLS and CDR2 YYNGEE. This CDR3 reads CASSVVGQGPDTQYF. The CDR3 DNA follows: TGTGCCAGCAGCGTAGTGGGACAGGGACCAGATACGCAGTATTTT.

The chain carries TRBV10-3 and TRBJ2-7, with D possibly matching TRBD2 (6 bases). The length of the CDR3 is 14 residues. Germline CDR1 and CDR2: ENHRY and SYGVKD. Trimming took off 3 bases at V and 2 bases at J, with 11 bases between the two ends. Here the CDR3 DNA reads TGTGCCATCAGTGAAGTAGGGGAGGCCTACGAGCAGTACTTC. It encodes CAISEVGEAYEQYF.

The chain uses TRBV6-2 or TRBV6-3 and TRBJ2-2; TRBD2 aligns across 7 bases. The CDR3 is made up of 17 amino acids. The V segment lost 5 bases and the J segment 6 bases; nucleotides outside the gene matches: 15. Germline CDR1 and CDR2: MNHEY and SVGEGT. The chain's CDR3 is CASSLEPERGQAGELFF. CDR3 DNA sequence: TGTGCCAGCAGTCTCGAACCCGAGCGGGGCCAGGCCGGGGAGCTGTTTTTT.

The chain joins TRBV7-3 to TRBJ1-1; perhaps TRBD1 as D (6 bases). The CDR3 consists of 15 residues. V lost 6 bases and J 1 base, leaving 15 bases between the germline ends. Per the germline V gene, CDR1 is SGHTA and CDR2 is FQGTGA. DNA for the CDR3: TGTGCCAGCAGTATACGGGGGGGACAGAACACTGAAGCTTTCTTT. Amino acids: CASSIRGGQNTEAFF.

The CDR3 region has the DNA TGTGCCAGCCAAGCAGGGGGCTACGAGCAGTACTTC. The encoded protein is CASQAGGYEQYF. The chain recombines TRBV28 with TRBJ2-7; 7 bases match TRBD1. Germline CDR1 MDHEN, CDR2 SYDVKM. The CDR3 has 12 amino acids. The J segment lost 3 bases and the V segment lost 8 bases, leaving 4 bases of the junction unmatched.

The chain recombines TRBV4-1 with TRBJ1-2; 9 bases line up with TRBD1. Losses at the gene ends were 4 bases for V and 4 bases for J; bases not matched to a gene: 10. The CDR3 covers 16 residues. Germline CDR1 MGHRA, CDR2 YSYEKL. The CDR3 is CASSRPTGTGSYGYTF. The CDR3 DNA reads TGCGCCAGCAGCCGCCCGACCGGGACAGGGTCCTATGGCTACACCTTC.

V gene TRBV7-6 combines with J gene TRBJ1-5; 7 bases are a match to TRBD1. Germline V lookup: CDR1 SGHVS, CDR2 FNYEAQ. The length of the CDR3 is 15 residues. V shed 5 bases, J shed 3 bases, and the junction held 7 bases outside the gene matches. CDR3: CASSLTGMTNQPQHF. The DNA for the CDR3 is TGTGCCAGCAGCCTGACAGGGATGACCAATCAGCCCCAGCATTTT.

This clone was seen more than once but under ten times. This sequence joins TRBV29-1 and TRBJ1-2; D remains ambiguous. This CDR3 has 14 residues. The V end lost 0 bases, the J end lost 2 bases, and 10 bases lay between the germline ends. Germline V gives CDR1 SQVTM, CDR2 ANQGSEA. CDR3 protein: CSVEEGTGNYGYTF. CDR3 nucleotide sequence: TGCAGCGTTGAAGAGGGCACGGGGAACTATGGCTACACCTTC.

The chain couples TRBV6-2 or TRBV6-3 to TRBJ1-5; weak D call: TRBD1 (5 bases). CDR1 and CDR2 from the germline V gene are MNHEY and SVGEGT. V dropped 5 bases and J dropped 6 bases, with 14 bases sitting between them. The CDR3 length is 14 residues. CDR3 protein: CASSKGVQSQPQHF. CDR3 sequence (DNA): TGTGCCAGCAGTAAAGGGGTACAGAGTCAGCCCCAGCATTTT.

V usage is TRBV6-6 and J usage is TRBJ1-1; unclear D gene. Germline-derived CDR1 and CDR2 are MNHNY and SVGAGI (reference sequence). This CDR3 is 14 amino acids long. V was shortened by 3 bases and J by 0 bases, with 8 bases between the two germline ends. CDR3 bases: TGTGCCAGCAGTTATGGGCTGCTGAACACTGAAGCTTTCTTT. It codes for CASSYGLLNTEAFF.

CDR3 nucleotides: TGTGCCAGCAGCCCTACAGGGGGGGATGAGCAGTTCTTC. Amino acid sequence: CASSPTGGDEQFF. The J gene is TRBJ2-1, the V gene TRBV7-9; tentative D call: TRBD1 (8 bases). The V gene's germline CDR1 is SEHNR and CDR2 FQNEAQ (reference sequence). The CDR3 is made up of 13 amino acids. V was shortened by 5 bases and J by 8 bases, with 13 bases between the two germline ends.

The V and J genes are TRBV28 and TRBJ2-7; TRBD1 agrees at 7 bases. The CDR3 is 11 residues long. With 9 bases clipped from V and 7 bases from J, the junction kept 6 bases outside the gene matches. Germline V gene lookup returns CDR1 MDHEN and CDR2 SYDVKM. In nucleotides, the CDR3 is TGTGCCAGTTCCGACAGGGCAGAGCAGTACTTC. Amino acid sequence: CASSDRAEQYF. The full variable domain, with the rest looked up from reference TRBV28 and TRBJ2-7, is DVKVTQSSRYLVKRTGEKVFLECVQDMDHENMFWYRQDPGLGLRLIYFSYDVKMKEKGDIPEGYSVSREKKERFSLILESASTNQTSMYLCASSDRAEQYFGPGTRLTVT.

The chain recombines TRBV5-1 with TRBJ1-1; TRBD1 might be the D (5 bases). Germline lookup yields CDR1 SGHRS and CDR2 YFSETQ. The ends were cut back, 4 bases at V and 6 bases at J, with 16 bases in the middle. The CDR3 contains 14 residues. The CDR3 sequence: CASSPSGGTSEAFF. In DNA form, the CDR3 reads TGCGCCAGCAGCCCCAGTGGGGGGACCTCTGAAGCTTTCTTT.

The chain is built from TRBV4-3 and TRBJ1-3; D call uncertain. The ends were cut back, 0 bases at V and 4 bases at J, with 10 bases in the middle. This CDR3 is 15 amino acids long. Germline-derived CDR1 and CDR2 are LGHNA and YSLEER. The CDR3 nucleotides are TGCGCCAGCAGCCAAGAGAACGAGCGGGGAAACACCATATATTTT. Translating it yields CASSQENERGNTIYF.

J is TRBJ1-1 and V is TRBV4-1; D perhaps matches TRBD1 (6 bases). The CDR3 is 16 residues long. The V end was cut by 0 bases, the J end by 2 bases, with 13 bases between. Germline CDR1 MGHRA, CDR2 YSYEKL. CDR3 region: CASSQESQTGNTEAFF. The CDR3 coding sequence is TGCGCCAGCAGCCAAGAATCGCAGACAGGCAACACTGAAGCTTTCTTT.

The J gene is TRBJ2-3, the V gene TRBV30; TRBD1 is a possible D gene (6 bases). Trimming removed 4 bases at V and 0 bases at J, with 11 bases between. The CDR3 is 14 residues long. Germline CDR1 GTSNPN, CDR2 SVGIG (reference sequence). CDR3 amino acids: CAWNRAPSTDTQYF. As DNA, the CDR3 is TGTGCCTGGAACAGGGCTCCTAGCACAGATACGCAGTATTTT.